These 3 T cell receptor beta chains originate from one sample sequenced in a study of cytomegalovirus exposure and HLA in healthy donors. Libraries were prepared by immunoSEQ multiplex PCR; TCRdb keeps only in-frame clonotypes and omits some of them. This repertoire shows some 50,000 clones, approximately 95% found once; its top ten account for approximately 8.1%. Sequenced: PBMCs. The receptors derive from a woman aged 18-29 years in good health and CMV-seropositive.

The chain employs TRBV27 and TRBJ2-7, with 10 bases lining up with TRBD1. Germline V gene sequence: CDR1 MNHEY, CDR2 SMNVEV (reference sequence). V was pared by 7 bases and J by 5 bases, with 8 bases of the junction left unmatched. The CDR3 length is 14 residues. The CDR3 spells CASKNRDRGHEQYF. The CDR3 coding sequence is TGTGCCAGCAAGAACCGGGACAGGGGCCACGAGCAGTACTTC.

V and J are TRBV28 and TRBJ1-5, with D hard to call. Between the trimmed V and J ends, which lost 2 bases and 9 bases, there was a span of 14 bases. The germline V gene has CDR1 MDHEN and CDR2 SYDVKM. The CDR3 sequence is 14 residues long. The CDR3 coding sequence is TGTGCCAGCAGTTTAAGCGGCAGTGCCGCGCCCCAGCATTTT. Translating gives CASSLSGSAAPQHF.

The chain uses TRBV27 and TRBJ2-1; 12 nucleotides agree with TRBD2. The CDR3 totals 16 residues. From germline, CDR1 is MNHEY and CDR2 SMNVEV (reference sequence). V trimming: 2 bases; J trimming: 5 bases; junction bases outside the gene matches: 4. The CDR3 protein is CASSLGTSGYHNEQFF. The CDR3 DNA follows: TGTGCCAGCAGTTTAGGGACTAGCGGGTACCACAATGAGCAGTTCTTC.